Below, 23 T cell receptor beta chains from the same sample are listed, as sequenced in a study of T cell responses to AZD1222 COVID-19 vaccine. Sequencing was performed with immunoSEQ multiplex PCR; in TCRdb, only in-frame clones are kept and a portion is missing. The repertoire has about 190,000 clones, approximately 90% of them found once; the top ten carry 6% to 8%. The sample in question was peripheral blood, obtained on day 0 of AZD1222 vaccination. All receptors derive from an adult in good health.

This chain joins TRBV11-2 and TRBJ2-7, with D tentatively TRBD2 (5 bases). The CDR3 runs to 14 residues. The V end was cut by 5 bases, the J end by 5 bases, with 16 bases between. Germline V gene sequence: CDR1 SGHAT, CDR2 FQNNGV. Here the CDR3 reads CASSKGLKDHEQYF. The CDR3 region has the DNA TGTGCCAGCAGCAAAGGACTCAAGGACCACGAGCAGTACTTC.

The V call is TRBV19, the J call TRBJ1-6, with D perhaps TRBD1 (6 bases). Trimming took off 1 base at V and 10 bases at J, with 20 bases between the two ends. CDR3 length equals 17 residues. Germline V CDR1 and CDR2: LNHDA, SQIVND (reference sequence). Here the CDR3 DNA reads TGTGCCAGTAGTATAGCAGGGGCGTACGCGGTAGGGTCACCCCTCCACTTT. Amino acid sequence: CASSIAGAYAVGSPLHF.

The J gene is TRBJ2-5, the V gene TRBV5-1, with D perhaps matching TRBD1 (6 bases). Trimming shortened V by 1 base and J by 5 bases, and 12 bases separated the two germline ends. CDR1 and CDR2 from the germline V gene are SGHRS and YFSETQ. The CDR3 is 14 residues long. CDR3 nucleotide sequence: TGCGCCAGCAGCTTGAACAGGGTTTGGGAGACCCAGTACTTC. It specifies CASSLNRVWETQYF.

The chain employs TRBV7-2 and TRBJ1-6; 8 bases line up with TRBD1. Per germline, CDR1 SGHTA and CDR2 FQGNSA. The CDR3 is made up of 14 amino acids. Losses at the gene ends were 5 bases for V and 7 bases for J; bases not matched to a gene: 4. The CDR3 loop reads CASSLQGANSPLHF. CDR3 DNA sequence: TGTGCCAGCAGCCTGCAGGGGGCGAATTCACCCCTCCACTTT.

J is TRBJ2-3 and V is TRBV9, with D possibly matching TRBD1 (5 bases). The V end lost 3 bases, the J end lost 0 bases, and 14 bases lay between the germline ends. The CDR3 runs to 16 residues. The germline gives CDR1 SGDLS, CDR2 YYNGEE. The CDR3 loop reads CASSAAGYSSTDTQYF. DNA for the CDR3: TGTGCCAGCAGCGCAGCAGGGTACTCTAGCACAGATACGCAGTATTTT.

The chain joins TRBV5-1 to TRBJ1-1, with D uncertain. Germline values: CDR1 SGHRS, CDR2 YFSETQ. The V end was cut by 0 bases, the J end by 5 bases, with 11 bases between. There are 14 residues in the CDR3. The CDR3 spells CASSLDPQITEAFF. The CDR3 coding sequence is TGCGCCAGCAGCTTGGATCCCCAGATTACTGAAGCTTTCTTT.

CDR3 in amino acids: CASSFLDSGTGTNYGYTF. CDR3 bases: TGTGCCAGCAGCTTCCTTGACTCCGGGACAGGTACTAACTATGGCTACACCTTC. The chain couples TRBV7-2 to TRBJ1-2, with 8 bases aligning to TRBD1. The CDR3 has 18 amino acids. Per germline, CDR1 SGHTA and CDR2 FQGNSA. V lost 3 bases to trimming and J lost 0 bases; unmatched junction nucleotides: 12. The whole variable domain, remainder taken from reference TRBV7-2 and TRBJ1-2, is GAGVSQSPSNKVTEKGKDVELRCDPISGHTALYWYRQSLGQGLEFLIYFQGNSAPDKSGLPSDRFSAERTGGSVSTLTIQRTQQEDSAVYLCASSFLDSGTGTNYGYTFGSGTRLTVV.

The rearrangement links TRBV7-2 to TRBJ1-4, with D perhaps TRBD1 (5 bases). The CDR3 covers 15 residues. Between the trimmed V and J ends, which lost 3 bases and 3 bases, there was a span of 11 bases. The germline V gene has CDR1 SGHTA and CDR2 FQGNSA. As DNA, the CDR3 is TGTGCCAGCAGCTTTGTCGGGGGGGCTAATGAAAAACTGTTTTTT. Translating gives CASSFVGGANEKLFF.

The rearrangement links TRBV28 to TRBJ2-7; 8 bases are shared with TRBD1. V shed 4 bases and J 3 bases; nucleotides not matched to a gene: 2. Germline V gene sequence: CDR1 MDHEN, CDR2 SYDVKM. The CDR3 extends over 13 amino acids. In DNA form, the CDR3 reads TGTGCCAGCAGTTCGACAGGGGACTACGAGCAGTACGTC. It specifies CASSSTGDYEQYV.

The J gene is TRBJ1-6, the V gene TRBV2; 9 bases match TRBD1. The CDR3 consists of 14 residues. Germline CDR1 is SNHLY and CDR2 is FYNNEI. V lost 7 bases and J lost 7; bases outside the gene matches: 5. The DNA of the CDR3 is TGTGCCAGCATAACGGACAGGGGAAATTCACCCCTCCACTTT. It specifies CASITDRGNSPLHF.

The chain is built from TRBV23-1 and TRBJ2-1; 13 nucleotides match TRBD2. TRBV23-1 is placed among ORFs of uncertain function. This CDR3 has 17 residues. Unmatched junction bases numbered 14, after V lost 8 bases and J lost 7 bases. CDR3 nucleotide sequence: TGCGCCAGCCGCCGGGACGGCGGACTAGCGGGGGCGAATGAGCAGTTCTTC. The encoded protein is CASRRDGGLAGANEQFF.

The chain couples TRBV5-6 to TRBJ2-7, with 8 bases aligning to TRBD1. The germline V gene has CDR1 SGHDT and CDR2 YYEEEE. V lost 7 bases, J lost 2 bases, and 2 bases stayed unmatched. The CDR3 is made up of 12 amino acids. The CDR3 DNA follows: TGTGCCAGCGGGACAGGTCCCTACGAGCAGTACGTC. It encodes CASGTGPYEQYV.

The gene calls are TRBV28 and TRBJ2-1, with 9 bases matching TRBD2. Germline V gene sequence: CDR1 MDHEN, CDR2 SYDVKM. The V gene end was trimmed by 3 bases and the J gene end by 9 bases; junction bases not matched to a gene: 6. The CDR3 is 14 residues long. The CDR3 sequence is CASSFPSGVLEQFF. The CDR3, as DNA: TGTGCCAGCAGTTTTCCTAGCGGGGTACTTGAGCAGTTCTTC. Full variable domain (remainder filled in from reference TRBV28 and TRBJ2-1): DVKVTQSSRYLVKRTGEKVFLECVQDMDHENMFWYRQDPGLGLRLIYFSYDVKMKEKGDIPEGYSVSREKKERFSLILESASTNQTSMYLCASSFPSGVLEQFFGPGTRLTVL.

This chain connects TRBV7-2 to TRBJ2-1; the match to TRBD2 covers 14 bases. The germline gives CDR1 SGHTA, CDR2 FQGNSA. The CDR3 runs to 16 residues. J gave up 9 bases and V 2 bases, and 6 bases lay outside the gene matches. The CDR3 DNA reads TGTGCCAGCAGCTTAACCGGGACTAGCGGGGGAGGTGAGCAGTTCTTC. Translation gives CASSLTGTSGGGEQFF.

The rearrangement links TRBV10-3 to TRBJ2-7, with D perhaps being TRBD1 or TRBD2 (5 bases each). The CDR3 covers 13 residues. Germline lookup yields CDR1 ENHRY and CDR2 SYGVKD. The V and J ends lost 8 bases and 7 bases respectively, with 18 bases between them. The chain's CDR3 is CAILARGPNEQYF. The DNA of the CDR3 is TGTGCCATCTTAGCTAGGGGACCCAATGAGCAGTACTTC.

The chain recombines TRBV9 with TRBJ1-5, with D unclear. The germline CDR1 and CDR2 sequences are SGDLS and YYNGEE. The V end was cut by 0 bases, the J end by 3 bases, with 7 bases between. The CDR3 is 14 residues long. The CDR3 nucleotides read TGTGCCAGCAGCGTAGGCGGAGACAATCAGCCCCAGCATTTT. Translated, it gives CASSVGGDNQPQHF.

The V and J genes are TRBV9 and TRBJ2-1, with D unclear. In germline, CDR1 is SGDLS, CDR2 YYNGEE. The CDR3 covers 12 residues. The V end lost 2 bases, the J end lost 8 bases, and 8 bases lay between the germline ends. The CDR3 DNA reads TGTGCCAGCAGCGTTCAGTCCCATGAGCAGTTCTTC. Residues: CASSVQSHEQFF.

The genes are TRBV7-9 and TRBJ2-5; the match to TRBD1 covers 10 bases. The V gene end was trimmed by 5 bases and the J gene end by 5 bases; junction bases not matched to a gene: 5. The CDR3 extends over 14 amino acids. From germline, CDR1 is SEHNR and CDR2 FQNEAQ (reference sequence). CDR3 residues: CASSQGQGGETQYF. CDR3 DNA sequence: TGTGCCAGCAGCCAAGGACAGGGGGGCGAGACCCAGTACTTC.

V and J are TRBV19 and TRBJ1-5, with TRBD1 as a possible D gene (5 bases). The ends were cut back, 8 bases at V and 6 bases at J, with 20 bases in the middle. CDR1 is LNHDA, CDR2 SQIVND, per germline (reference sequence). This CDR3 has 15 residues. The CDR3 region has the DNA TGTGCCAGTGCTCAATCTTGGGGGTTCACTCAGCCCCAGCATTTT. This encodes CASAQSWGFTQPQHF.

The chain couples TRBV19 to TRBJ1-5; D unclear. Germline values: CDR1 LNHDA, CDR2 SQIVND (reference sequence). With 6 bases removed from V and 1 base from J, the gap between germline ends came to 16 bases. The CDR3 totals 16 residues. For the CDR3, the DNA is TGTGCCAGTAGCCCGCTCCCGTTTGAAAGCAATCAGCCCCAGCATTTT. This encodes CASSPLPFESNQPQHF.

The chain carries TRBV12-5 and TRBJ2-1; TRBD2 aligns across 13 bases. Germline V gene sequence: CDR1 LGHNT, CDR2 FRNRAP. Unmatched junction bases numbered 5, after V lost 1 base and J lost 8 bases. This CDR3 has 16 residues. CDR3 sequence (DNA): TGTGCTAGTGGTTTGGCCCGGACTAGCGGGGGCCATGAGCAGTTCTTC. Encoded protein: CASGLARTSGGHEQFF.

The V gene is TRBV6-6, the J gene TRBJ2-7; no definite D call. Per the germline V gene, CDR1 is MNHNY and CDR2 is SVGAGI (reference sequence). CDR3 size: 12 residues. Trimming took 4 bases from V and 3 from J, leaving 7 bases between them. DNA for the CDR3: TGTGCCAGCAGTTCGCCGGGCTACGAGCAGTACTTC. Residues: CASSSPGYEQYF.

The rearrangement links TRBV7-3 to TRBJ2-1; 9 bases agree with TRBD2. CDR1 is SGHTA, CDR2 FQGTGA, per germline. The J segment lost 12 bases and the V segment lost 5 bases, leaving 8 bases of the junction unmatched. This CDR3 has 13 residues. The CDR3: CASSAILAGRQFF. The DNA of the CDR3 is TGTGCCAGCAGCGCGATTCTAGCGGGGAGGCAGTTCTTC.